This T cell receptor (beta chain) originates from a study of lymphopenia after photon versus proton radiotherapy. A note on this clone: Its antigen is not identified.

Study outcomes and limitations: After lymphocyte nadir, photon-treated repertoires showed oligoclonal expansion, especially CD8+ Temra. Better survival with proton therapy was suggested as possible, not demonstrated.

In germline, CDR1 is SGHDN, CDR2 FVKESK. CDR3 length equals 15 residues. Losses at the gene ends were 8 bases for V and 4 bases for J; bases not matched to a gene: 12. The table came from immunoSEQ multiplex PCR; TCRdb's copy has only in-frame clones and leaves some out. This sample yields over 20,000 clones, of which roughly 89% are seen a single time; 11% belongs to the top ten. Here the sequenced sample was peripheral blood, taken from a patient treated with proton-based radiotherapy. This rearrangement joins TRBV14 to TRBJ2-5; 8 bases fit TRBD2. The receptor comes from a man older than 75 with esophageal cancer. Here the CDR3 DNA reads TGTGCCAGCCGTGGCCTCGGGAGGGCCGGAGAGACCCAGTACTTC. This codes for CASRGLGRAGETQYF.